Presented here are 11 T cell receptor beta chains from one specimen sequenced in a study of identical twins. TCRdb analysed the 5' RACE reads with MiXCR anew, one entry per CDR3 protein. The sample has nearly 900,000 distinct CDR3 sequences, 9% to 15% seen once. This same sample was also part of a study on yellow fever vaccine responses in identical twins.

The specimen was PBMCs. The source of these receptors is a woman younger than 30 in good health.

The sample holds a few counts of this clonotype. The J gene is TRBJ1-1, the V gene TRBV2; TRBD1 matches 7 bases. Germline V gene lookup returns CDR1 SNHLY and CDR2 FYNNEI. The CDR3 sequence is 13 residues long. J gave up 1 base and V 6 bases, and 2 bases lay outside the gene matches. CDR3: CASRGQWNTEAFF. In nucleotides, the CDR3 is TGTGCCAGCAGGGGACAGTGGAACACTGAAGCTTTCTTT.

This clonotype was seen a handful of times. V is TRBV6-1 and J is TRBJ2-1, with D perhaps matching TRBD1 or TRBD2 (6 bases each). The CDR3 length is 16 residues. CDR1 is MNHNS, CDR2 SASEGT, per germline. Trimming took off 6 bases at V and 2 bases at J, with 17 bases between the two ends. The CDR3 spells CASRKLGGWPYNEQFF. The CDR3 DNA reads TGTGCCAGCAGGAAACTAGGGGGGTGGCCCTACAATGAGCAGTTCTTC.

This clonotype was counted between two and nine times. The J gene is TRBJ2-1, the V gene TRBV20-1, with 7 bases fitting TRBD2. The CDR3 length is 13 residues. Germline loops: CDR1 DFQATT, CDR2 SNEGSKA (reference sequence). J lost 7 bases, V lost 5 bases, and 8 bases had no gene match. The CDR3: CSAHTSVYNEQFF. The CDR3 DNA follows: TGCAGTGCTCACACTAGCGTTTATAATGAGCAGTTCTTC.

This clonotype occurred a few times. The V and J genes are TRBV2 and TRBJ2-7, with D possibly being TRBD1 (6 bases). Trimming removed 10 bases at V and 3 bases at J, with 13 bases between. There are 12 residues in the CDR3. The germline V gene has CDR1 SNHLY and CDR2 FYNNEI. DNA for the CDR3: TGTGCCATAAGCCAGGGGATCTACGAGCAGTACTTC. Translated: CAISQGIYEQYF.

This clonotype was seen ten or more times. The CDR3: CASSFKGNSQETQYF. For the CDR3, the DNA is TGTGCCAGCAGTTTCAAAGGGAACAGCCAAGAGACCCAGTACTTC. This chain connects TRBV6-5 to TRBJ2-5; D remains ambiguous. CDR1 is MNHEY and CDR2 is SVGAGI in the germline V gene. Trimming took off 4 bases at V and 1 base at J, with 13 bases between the two ends. The CDR3 contains 15 residues.

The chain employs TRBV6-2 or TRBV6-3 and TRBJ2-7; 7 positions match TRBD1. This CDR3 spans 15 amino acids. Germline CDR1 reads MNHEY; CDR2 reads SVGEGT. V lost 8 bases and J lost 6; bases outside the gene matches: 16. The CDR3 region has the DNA TGTGCCAGCTTACCTGACAGGGCGGTTGTCTTCGAGCAGTACTTC. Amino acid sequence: CASLPDRAVVFEQYF.

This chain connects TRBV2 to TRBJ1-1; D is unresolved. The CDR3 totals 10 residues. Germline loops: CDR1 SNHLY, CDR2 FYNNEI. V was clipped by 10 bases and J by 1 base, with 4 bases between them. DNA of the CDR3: TGTGCCATTCAGAACACTGAAGCTTTCTTT. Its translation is CAIQNTEAFF.

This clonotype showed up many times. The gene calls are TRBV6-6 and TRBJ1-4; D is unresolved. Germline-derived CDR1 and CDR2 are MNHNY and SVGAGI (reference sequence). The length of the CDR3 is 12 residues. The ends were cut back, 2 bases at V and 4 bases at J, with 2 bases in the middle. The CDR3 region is CASSYLNEKLFF. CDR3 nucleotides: TGTGCCAGCAGTTACCTTAATGAAAAACTGTTTTTT.

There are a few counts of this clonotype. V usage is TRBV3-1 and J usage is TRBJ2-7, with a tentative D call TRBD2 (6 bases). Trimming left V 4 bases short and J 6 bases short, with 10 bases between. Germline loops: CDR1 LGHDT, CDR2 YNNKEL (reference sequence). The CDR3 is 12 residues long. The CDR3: CASSRQTSEQYF. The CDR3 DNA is TGTGCCAGCAGCCGCCAGACTAGCGAGCAGTACTTC.

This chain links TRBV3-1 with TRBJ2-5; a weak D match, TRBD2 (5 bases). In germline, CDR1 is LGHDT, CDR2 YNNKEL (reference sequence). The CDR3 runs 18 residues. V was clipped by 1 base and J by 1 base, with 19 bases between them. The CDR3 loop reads CASSQVIQRTASQETQYF. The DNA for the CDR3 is TGTGCCAGCAGCCAAGTGATTCAGCGGACCGCGAGCCAAGAGACCCAGTACTTC.

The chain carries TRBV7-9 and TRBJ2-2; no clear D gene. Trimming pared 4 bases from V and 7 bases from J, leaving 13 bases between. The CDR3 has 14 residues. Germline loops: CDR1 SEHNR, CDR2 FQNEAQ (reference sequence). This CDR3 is CASSSPWSGGELFF. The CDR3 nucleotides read TGTGCCAGCAGCTCCCCCTGGTCCGGCGGGGAGCTGTTTTTT.